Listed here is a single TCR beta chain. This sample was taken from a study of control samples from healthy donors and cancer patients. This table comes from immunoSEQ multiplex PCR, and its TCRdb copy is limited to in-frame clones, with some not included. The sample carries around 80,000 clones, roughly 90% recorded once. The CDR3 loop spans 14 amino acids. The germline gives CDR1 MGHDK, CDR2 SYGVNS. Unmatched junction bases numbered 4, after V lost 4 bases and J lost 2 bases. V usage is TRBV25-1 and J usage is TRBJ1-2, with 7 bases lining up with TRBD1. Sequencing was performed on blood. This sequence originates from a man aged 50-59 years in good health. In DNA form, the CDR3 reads TGTGCCAGCAGTGGAGGGGGCGTCAACTATGGCTACACCTTC. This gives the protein CASSGGGVNYGYTF.